The T cell receptor beta chain described here comes from a study of blood T cell repertoires in COVID-19. Study at large: The cDNA or gDNA used as material had been derived from T cells, B-cell-depleted T cells, or PBMCs.

Assay used: immunoSEQ multiplex PCR; TCRdb lists only in-frame clones, some missing. Counted here are around 160,000 clones, almost 85% occurring once; the ten biggest clones make up over 12%. Germline assignment: CDR1 ENHRY and CDR2 SYGVKD. The CDR3 is 15 residues long. With V trimmed by 7 bases and J by 2 bases, 5 bases remained unmatched. The TCR originated in a human donor with acute or convalescent COVID-19. The donor label of this sample is uncertain. The rearrangement links TRBV10-3 to TRBJ2-3, with 11 positions matching TRBD2. Sequenced: peripheral blood. As DNA, the CDR3 is TGTGCCATCACCCTAGCGGGGGGTCCCACAGATACGCAGTATTTT. Its translation is CAITLAGGPTDTQYF.